This TCR beta chain was documented in a study of beta chain features in type 1 diabetes. Study-level findings and limits: An over-representation of cells with high TCR expression could result from cDNA sequencing. Among all four CD4+ subsets, Type 1 diabetes patients had TCRB CDR3s that were moderately but significantly shorter. A closer apparent resemblance between naive, central memory and Treg TCRB repertoires was seen in patients than in healthy donors.

As concerns this clone: As yet, its antigen is unknown.

This CDR3 has 12 amino acids. The germline V gene has CDR1 LNHDA and CDR2 SQIVND (reference sequence). The V and J ends lost 2 bases and 7 bases respectively, with 8 bases between them. Expressed TCRB transcripts were sequenced after all isolated RNA was converted to cDNA. Stem cell-like memory T cell samples averaged roughly 940,000 reads. Produced via immunoSEQ multiplex PCR; TCRdb's table is partial and in-frame only. Of around 15,000 clones listed, over 40% are singletons. The clonotype was recovered from a woman between 40 and 55 years old in good health. The sample comprised stem cell memory CD4+ T cells from blood. The rearrangement links TRBV19 to TRBJ1-2; D not resolved. This CDR3 reads CASSIYSVGYTF. The DNA of the CDR3 is TGTGCCAGTAGTATATACTCTGTTGGCTACACCTTC.